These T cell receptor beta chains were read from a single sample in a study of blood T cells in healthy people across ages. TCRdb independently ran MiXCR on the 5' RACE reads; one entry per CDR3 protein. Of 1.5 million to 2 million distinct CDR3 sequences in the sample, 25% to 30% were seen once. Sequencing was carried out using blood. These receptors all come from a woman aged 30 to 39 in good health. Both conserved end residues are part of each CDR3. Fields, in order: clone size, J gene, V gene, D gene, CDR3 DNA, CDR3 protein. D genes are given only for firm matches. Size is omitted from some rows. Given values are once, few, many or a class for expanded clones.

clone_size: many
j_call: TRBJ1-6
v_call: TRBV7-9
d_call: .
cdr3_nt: TGTGCCAGCAGCTCGGGAGATTCACCCCTCCACTTT
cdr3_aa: CASSSGDSPLHF

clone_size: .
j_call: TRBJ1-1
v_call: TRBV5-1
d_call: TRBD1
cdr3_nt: TGCGCCAGCAGCACCGGACAGGGGAGGGGAACTGAAGCTTTCTTT
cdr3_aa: CASSTGQGRGTEAFF

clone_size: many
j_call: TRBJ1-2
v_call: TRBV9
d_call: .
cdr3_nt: TGTGCCAGCAGCCTCGGTCCCAATACAAACTATGGCTACACCTTC
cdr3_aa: CASSLGPNTNYGYTF

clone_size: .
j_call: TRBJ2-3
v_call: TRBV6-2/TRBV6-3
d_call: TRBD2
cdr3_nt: TGTGCCAGCAGCTCTAGCGGGAGGCACCTAAATACGCAGTATTTT
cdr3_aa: CASSSSGRHLNTQYF

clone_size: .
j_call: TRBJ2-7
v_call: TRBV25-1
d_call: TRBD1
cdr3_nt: TGTGCCAGCAGTGTCGCCGGGACAGCTTCCTACGAGCAGTACTTC
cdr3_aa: CASSVAGTASYEQYF

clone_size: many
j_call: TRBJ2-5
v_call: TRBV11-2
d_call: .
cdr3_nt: TGTGCCAGCAGCTTAGAGTCCCACGCGGGGTCGGGGGAGACCCAGTACTTC
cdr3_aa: CASSLESHAGSGETQYF

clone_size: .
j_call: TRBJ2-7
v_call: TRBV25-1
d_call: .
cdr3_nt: TGTGCCAGCAGTGAAAGACGACCCCCCTACGAGCAGTACTTC
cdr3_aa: CASSERRPPYEQYF

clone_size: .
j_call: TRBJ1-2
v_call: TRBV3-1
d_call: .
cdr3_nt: TGTGCCAGCAGCTCCCATCATGGGGAAGCTAGCTATGGCTACACCTTC
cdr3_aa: CASSSHHGEASYGYTF

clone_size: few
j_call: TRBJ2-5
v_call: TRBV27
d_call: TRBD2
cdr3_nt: TGTGCCAGCAGTTTATCGGTAGCGGGAGGAGAGACCCAGTACTTC
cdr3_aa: CASSLSVAGGETQYF

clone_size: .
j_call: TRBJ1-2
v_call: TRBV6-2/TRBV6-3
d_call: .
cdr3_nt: TGTGCCAGCCGCGGGGCCCTGGCAGAAGAGTTTGGCTACACCTTC
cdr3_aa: CASRGALAEEFGYTF

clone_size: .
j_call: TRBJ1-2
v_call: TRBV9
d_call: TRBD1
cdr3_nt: TGTGCCAGCAGCGTAGGGGGACAGGGCTTCTATGGCCACACCTTC
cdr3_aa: CASSVGGQGFYGHTF

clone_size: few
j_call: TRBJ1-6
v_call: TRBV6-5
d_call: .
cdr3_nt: TGTGCCAGCAAAAAGGGGCGGACAGATTCACCCCTCCACTTT
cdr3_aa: CASKKGRTDSPLHF

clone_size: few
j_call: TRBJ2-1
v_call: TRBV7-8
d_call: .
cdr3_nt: TGTGCCAGCAGCTTGATAGACAGATACAATGAGCAGTTCTTC
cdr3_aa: CASSLIDRYNEQFF

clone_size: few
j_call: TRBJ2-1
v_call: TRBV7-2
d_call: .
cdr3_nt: TGTGCCAGCAGCCTGACTGGGGCGCCCGAGCAGGTCTTC
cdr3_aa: CASSLTGAPEQVF

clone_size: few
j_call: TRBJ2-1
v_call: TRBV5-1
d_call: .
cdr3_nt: TGCGCCAGCAGCTTGTTTGGACTGGGGGTGGATGAGCAGTTCTTC
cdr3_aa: CASSLFGLGVDEQFF

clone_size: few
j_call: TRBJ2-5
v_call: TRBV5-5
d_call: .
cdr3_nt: TGTGCCAGCAGCGCTCACAGGGATGGAGAGACCCAGTACTTC
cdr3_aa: CASSAHRDGETQYF

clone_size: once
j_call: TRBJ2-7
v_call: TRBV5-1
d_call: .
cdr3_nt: TGCGCCAGCAGCCTGTCATCTTCCTGGCAACCCTACGAGCAGTACTTC
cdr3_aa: CASSLSSSWQPYEQYF

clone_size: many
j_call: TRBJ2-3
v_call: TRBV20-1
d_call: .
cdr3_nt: TGCAGTGTTCGAAGGGGGTCCTTAGCGATTAATACGCAGTATTTT
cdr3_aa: CSVRRGSLAINTQYF

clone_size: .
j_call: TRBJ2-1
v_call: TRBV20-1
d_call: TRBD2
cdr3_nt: TGCAGTGCTCGGGGACTAGCGGGGGGGGCCGAGCAGTTCTTC
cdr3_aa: CSARGLAGGAEQFF

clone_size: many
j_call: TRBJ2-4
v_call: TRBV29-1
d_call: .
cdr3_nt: TGCAGCGTTTGGGGTAGGGATCAACTAGCCAAAAACATTCAGTACTTC
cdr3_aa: CSVWGRDQLAKNIQYF

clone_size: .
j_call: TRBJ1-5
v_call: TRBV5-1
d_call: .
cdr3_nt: TGCGCCAGCAGGTCGTCTGGTGAGGATCAGCCCCAGCATTTT
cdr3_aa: CASRSSGEDQPQHF

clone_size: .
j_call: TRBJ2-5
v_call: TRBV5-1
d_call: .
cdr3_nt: TGCGCCAGCAGCCAAGCCGGGACACCCCAAGAGACCCAGTACTTC
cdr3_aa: CASSQAGTPQETQYF

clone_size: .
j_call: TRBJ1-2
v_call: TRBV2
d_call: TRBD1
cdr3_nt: TGTGCCAGCAAACCGGGACAGGGGGGCTACACTTTC
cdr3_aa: CASKPGQGGYTF

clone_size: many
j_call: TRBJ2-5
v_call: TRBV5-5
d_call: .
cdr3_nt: TGTGCCAGCAGCTTGAAACGGGAGAGACAAGAGACCCAGTACTTC
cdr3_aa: CASSLKRERQETQYF

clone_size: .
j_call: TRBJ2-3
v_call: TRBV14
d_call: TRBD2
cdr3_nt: TGTGCCAGCAGCCCCAGACTAGCGGGGCCATCAGATACGCAGTATTTT
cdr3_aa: CASSPRLAGPSDTQYF

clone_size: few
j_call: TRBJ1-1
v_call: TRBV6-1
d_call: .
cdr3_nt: TGTGCCACACAAAAGACGGACGGGGACACTGAAGCTTTCTTT
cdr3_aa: CATQKTDGDTEAFF

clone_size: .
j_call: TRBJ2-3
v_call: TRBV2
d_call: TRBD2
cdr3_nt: TGTGCCAGCAGTGAAGAACTAGCGGGGGGGCAAGATACGCAGTATTTT
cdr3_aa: CASSEELAGGQDTQYF

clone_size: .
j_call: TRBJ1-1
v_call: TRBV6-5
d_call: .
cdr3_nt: TGTGCCAGCAGTTATGTGAGACGTGGCACTGAAGCTTTCTTT
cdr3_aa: CASSYVRRGTEAFF

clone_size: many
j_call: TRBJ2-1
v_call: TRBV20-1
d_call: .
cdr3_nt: TGCAGTGCTAGAAGGGGACGTGAGCAGTTCTTC
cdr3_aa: CSARRGREQFF

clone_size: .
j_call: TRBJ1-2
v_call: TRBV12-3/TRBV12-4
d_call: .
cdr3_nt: TGTGCCAGCAGTTCCGGGACGCACTCAAGGGGCTACACCTTC
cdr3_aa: CASSSGTHSRGYTF

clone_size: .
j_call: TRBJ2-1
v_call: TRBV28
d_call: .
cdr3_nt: TGTGCCAGCAGAGGTCTTCGTAGCTGGAGCTCCTACAATGAGCAGTTCTTC
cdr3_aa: CASRGLRSWSSYNEQFF

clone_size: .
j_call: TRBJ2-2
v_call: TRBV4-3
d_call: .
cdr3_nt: TGCGCCAGCAGCTCCCTTGGGGGCTCCGGGGAGCTGTTTTTT
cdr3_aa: CASSSLGGSGELFF

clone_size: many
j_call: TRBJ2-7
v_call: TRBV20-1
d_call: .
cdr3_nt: TGCAGGCCACCCATCCGGGCCCTGCCCTACGAGCAGTACTTC
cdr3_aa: CRPPIRALPYEQYF

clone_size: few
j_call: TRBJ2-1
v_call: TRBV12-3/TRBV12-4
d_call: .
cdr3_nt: TGTGCCATCTCCACCTGGGGAGGGGGGAATGAGCAGTTCTTC
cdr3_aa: CAISTWGGGNEQFF

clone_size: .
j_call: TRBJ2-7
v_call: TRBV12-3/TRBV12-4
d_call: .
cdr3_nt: TGTGCCAGCGCCACTCTCGGGTACGAGCAGTACTTC
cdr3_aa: CASATLGYEQYF

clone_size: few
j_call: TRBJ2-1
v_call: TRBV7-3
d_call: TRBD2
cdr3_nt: TGTGCCAGCGGGACTAGCGAGAACAATGAGCAGTTCTTC
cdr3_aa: CASGTSENNEQFF

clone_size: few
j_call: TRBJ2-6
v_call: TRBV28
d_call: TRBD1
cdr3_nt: TGTGCCAGTCTGGGACAGCTCTCTGGGGCCAACGTCCTGACTTTC
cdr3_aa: CASLGQLSGANVLTF

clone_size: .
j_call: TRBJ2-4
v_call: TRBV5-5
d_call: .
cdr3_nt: TGTGCCAGCAGCTTGTCCGGTCGCGAGAGATGGGAGTACTTC
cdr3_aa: CASSLSGRERWEYF

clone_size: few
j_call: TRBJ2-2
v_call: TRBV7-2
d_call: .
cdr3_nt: TGTGCCAGCAGCTCCGGGCCTTGGGCCGGGGAGCTGTTTTTT
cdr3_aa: CASSSGPWAGELFF